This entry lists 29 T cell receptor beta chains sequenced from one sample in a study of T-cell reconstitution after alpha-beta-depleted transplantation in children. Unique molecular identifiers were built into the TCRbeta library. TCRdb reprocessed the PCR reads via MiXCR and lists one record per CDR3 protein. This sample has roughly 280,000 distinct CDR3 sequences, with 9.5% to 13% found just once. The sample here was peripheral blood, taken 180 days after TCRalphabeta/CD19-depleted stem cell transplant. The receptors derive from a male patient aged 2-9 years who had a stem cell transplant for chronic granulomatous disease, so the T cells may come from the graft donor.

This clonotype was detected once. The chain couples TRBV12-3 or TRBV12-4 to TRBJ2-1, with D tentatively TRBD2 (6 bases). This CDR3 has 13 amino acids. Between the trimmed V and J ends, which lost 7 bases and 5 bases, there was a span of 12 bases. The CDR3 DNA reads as TGTGCCAGCATTGGGTGGGGGGACAATGAGCAGTTCTTC. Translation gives CASIGWGDNEQFF.

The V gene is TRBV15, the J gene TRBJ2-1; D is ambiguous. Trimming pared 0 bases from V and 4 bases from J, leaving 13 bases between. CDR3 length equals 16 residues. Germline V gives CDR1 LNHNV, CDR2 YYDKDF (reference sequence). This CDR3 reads CATSREATALYNEQFF. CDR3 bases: TGTGCCACCAGCAGAGAGGCGACCGCTTTATACAATGAGCAGTTCTTC. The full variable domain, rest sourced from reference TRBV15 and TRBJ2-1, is DAMVIQNPRYQVTQFGKPVTLSCSQTLNHNVMYWYQQKSSQAPKLLFHYYDKDFNNEADTPDNFQSRRPNTSFCFLDIRSPGLGDTAMYLCATSREATALYNEQFFGPGTRLTVL.

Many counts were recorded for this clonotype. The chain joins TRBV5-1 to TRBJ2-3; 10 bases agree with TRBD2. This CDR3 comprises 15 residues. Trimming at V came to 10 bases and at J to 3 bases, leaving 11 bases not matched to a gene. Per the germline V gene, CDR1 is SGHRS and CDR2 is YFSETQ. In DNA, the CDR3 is TGCGCCGGAAGTCTAGCGGGAGCTGAGACAGATACGCAGTATTTT. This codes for CAGSLAGAETDTQYF.

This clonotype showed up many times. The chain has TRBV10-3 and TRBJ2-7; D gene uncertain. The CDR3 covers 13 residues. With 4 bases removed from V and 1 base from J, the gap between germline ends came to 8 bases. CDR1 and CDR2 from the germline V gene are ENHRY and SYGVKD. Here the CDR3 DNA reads TGTGCCATCAGTGTTGGCGCGTCCTACGAGCAGTACTTC. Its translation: CAISVGASYEQYF.

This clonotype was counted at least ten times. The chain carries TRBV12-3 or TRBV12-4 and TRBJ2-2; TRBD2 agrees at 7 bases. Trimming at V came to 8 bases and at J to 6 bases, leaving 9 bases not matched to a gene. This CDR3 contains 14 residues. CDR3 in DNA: TGTGCCAGCGCAATTCGGGGGAGGGCCGGGGAGCTGTTTTTT. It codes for CASAIRGRAGELFF.

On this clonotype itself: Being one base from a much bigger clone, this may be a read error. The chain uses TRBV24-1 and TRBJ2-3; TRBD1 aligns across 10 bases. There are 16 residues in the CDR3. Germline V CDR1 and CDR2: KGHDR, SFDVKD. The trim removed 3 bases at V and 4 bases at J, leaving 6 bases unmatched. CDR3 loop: CATSDLDRGRADTQYF. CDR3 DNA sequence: TGTGCCACCAGTGATCTCGACAGGGGGCGCGCAGATACGCAGTATTTT.

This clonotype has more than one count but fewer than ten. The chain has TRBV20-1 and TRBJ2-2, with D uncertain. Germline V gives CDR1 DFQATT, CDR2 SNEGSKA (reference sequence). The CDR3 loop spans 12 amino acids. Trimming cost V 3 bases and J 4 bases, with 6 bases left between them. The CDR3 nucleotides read TGCAGTGCTAGCCCCATCACCGGGGAGCTGTTTTTT. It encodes CSASPITGELFF.

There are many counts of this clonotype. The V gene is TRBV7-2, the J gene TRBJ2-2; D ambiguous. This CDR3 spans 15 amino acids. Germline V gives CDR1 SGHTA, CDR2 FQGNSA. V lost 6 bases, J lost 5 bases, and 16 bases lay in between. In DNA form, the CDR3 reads TGTGCCAGCAGAAGATTAGGGAAGACTACCGGGGAGCTGTTTTTT. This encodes CASRRLGKTTGELFF. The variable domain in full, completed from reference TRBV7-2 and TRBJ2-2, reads GAGVSQSPSNKVTEKGKDVELRCDPISGHTALYWYRQSLGQGLEFLIYFQGNSAPDKSGLPSDRFSAERTGGSVSTLTIQRTQQEDSAVYLCASRRLGKTTGELFFGEGSRLTVL.

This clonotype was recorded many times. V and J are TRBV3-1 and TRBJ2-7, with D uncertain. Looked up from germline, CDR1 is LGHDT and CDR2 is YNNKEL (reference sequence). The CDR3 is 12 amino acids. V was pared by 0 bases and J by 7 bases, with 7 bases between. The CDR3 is CASSQDGVEQYF. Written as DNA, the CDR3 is TGTGCCAGCAGCCAAGATGGGGTTGAGCAGTACTTC.

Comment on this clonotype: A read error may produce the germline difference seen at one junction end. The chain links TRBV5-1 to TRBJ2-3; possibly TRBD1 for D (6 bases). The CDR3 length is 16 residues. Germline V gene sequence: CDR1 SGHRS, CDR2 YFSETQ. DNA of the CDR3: TGCGCCAGCAGCCGGGCGTTGGCAGGGGTCACAAATACGCAGTATTTT. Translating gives CASSRALAGVTNTQYF.

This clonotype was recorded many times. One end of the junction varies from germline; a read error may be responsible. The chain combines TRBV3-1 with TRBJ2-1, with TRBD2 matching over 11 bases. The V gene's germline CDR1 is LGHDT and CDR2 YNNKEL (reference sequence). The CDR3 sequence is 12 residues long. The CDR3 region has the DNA TGTGCCAGCAGAGACACTAGCGGGAGTCTCCTCTTC. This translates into CASRDTSGSLLF.

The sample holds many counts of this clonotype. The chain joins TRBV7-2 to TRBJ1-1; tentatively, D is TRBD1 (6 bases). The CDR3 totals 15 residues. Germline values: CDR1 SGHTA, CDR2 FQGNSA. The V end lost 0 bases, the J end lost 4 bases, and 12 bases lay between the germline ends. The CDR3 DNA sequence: TGTGCCAGCAGCTTAGCGTTGAGGGGGACCACTGAAGCTTTCTTT. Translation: CASSLALRGTTEAFF.

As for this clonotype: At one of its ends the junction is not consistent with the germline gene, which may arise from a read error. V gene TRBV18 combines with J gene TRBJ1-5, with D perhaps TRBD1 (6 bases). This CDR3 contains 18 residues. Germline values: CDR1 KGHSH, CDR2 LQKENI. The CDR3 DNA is TGTGCCAGCACACCACAAACAAATTTGGACAGAGAAAATCAGCCCCAGCATTTT. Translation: CASTPQTNLDRENQPQHF.

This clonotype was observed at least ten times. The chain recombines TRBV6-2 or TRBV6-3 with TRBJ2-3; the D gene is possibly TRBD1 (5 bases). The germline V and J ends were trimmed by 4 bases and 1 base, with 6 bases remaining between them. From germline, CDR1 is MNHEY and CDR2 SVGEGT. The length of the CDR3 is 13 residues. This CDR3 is CASSSQGTDTQYF. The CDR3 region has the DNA TGTGCCAGCAGTTCACAGGGCACAGATACGCAGTATTTT.

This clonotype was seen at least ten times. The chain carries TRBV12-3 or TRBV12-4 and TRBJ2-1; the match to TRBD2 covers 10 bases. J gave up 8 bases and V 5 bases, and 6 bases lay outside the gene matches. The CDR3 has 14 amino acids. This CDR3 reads CASSTSGNLDEQFF. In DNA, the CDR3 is TGTGCCAGCAGTACTAGCGGGAATCTCGATGAGCAGTTCTTC.

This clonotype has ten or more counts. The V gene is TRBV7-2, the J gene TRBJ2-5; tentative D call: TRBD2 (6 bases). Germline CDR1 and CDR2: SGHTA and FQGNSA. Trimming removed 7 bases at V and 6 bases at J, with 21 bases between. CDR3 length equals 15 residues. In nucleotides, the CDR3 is TGTGCCAGCACCCCCGGGTTCGGGAGCGAAAAGACCCAGTACTTC. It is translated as CASTPGFGSEKTQYF.

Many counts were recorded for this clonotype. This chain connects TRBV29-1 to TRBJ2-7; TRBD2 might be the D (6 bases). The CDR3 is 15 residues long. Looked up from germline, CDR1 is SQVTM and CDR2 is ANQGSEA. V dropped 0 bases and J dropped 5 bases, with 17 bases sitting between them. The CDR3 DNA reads TGCAGCGTTGAAGATCAACGAGGAGGGAGCAACGAGCAGTACTTC. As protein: CSVEDQRGGSNEQYF.

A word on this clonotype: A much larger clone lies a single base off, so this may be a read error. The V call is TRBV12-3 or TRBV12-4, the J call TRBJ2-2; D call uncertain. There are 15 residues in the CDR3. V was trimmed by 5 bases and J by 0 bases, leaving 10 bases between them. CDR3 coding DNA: TGTGCCAGCAGTCTAAAGTGGACGAACACCGGGGAGCTGTTTTTT. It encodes CASSLKWTNTGELFF.

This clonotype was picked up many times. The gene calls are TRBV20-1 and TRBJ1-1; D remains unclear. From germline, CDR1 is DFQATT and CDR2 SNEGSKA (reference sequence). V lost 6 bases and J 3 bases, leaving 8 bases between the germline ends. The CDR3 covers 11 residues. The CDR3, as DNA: TGCAGTGCCTCCCAGGACACTGAAGCTTTCTTT. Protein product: CSASQDTEAFF.

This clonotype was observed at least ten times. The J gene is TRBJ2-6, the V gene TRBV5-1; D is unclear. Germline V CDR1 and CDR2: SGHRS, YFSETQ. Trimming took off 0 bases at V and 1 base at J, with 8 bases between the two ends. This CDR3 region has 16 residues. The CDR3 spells CASSLDLGSGANVLTF. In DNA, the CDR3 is TGCGCCAGCAGCTTGGATCTGGGATCTGGGGCCAACGTCCTGACTTTC.

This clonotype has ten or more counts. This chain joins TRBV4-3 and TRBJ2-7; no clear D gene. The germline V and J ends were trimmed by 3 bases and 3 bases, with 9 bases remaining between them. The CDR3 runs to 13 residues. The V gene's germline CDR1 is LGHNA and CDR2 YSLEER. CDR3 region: CASSQGGNYEQYF. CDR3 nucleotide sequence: TGCGCCAGCAGCCAGGGCGGAAACTACGAGCAGTACTTC.

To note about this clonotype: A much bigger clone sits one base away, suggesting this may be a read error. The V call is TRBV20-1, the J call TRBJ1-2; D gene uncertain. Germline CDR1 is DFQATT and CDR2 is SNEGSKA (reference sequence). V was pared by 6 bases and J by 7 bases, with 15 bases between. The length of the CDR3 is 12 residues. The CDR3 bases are TGCAGTGCACGGCCGGCAAGGCCTGGCTACACCTTC. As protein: CSARPARPGYTF.

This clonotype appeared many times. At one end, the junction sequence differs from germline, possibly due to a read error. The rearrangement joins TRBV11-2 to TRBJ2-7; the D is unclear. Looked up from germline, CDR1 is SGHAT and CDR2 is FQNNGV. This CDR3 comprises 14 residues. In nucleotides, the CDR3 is TGTGCCAGCAGCTTAGTCCAGGTCTCCCACGAGCAGTACTTC. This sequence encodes CASSLVQVSHEQYF.

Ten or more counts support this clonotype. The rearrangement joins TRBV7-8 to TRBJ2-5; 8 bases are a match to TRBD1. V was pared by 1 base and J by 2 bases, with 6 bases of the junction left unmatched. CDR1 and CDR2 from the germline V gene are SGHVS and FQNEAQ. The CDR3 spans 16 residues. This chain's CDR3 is CASSLGDRLRQETQYF. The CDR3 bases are TGTGCCAGCAGCTTAGGGGACAGGCTGCGACAAGAGACCCAGTACTTC.

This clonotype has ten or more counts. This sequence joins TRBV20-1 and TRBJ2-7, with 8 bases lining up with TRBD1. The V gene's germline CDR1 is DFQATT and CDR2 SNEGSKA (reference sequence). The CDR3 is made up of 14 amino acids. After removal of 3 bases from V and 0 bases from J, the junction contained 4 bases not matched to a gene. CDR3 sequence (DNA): TGCAGTGCTAGGAGGGGACAGGACTCCTACGAGCAGTACTTC. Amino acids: CSARRGQDSYEQYF.

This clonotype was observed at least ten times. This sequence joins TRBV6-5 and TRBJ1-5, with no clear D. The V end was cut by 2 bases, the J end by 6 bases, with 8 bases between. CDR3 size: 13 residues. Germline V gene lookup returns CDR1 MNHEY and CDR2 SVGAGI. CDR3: CASSYVPGQPQHF. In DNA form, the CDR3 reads TGTGCCAGCAGTTACGTACCCGGTCAGCCCCAGCATTTT.

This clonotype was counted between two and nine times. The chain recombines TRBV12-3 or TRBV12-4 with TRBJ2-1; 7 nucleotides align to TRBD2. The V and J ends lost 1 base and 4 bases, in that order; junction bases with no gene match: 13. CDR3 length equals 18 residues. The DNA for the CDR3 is TGTGCCAGCAGTTTAGTCGCGGCGGGAGCCCAACTTTACAATGAGCAGTTCTTC. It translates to CASSLVAAGAQLYNEQFF.

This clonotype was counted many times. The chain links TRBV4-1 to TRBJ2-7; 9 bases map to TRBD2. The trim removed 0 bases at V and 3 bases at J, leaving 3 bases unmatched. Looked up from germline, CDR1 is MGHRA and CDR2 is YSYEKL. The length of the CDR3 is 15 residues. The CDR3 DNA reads TGCGCCAGCAGCCAAGATCCTAGCGGGGTCTACGAGCAGTACTTC. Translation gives CASSQDPSGVYEQYF.

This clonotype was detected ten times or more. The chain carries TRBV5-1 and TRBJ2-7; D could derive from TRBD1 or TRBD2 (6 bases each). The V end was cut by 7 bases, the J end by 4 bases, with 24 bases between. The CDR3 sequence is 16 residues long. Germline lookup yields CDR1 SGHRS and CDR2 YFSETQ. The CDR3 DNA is TGCGCCAGCCGTCCCAATTCGGGGGCCGGACAATACGAGCAGTACTTC. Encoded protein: CASRPNSGAGQYEQYF.